This entry lists 25 T cell receptor beta chains sequenced from one sample in a study of T cell responses to AZD1222 COVID-19 vaccine (dated by TCRdb to about 2021). Library method: the immunoSEQ multiplex PCR assay. What TCRdb holds here is the immuneACCESS table cut down to in-frame rearrangements. Part of the clones is not present; checked against another copy, under half of the missing clones reflect an unresolved V gene, and the others are unexplained. The sample includes 150,000 to 200,000 clones, with over 80% observed a single time. Of the sample, around 2.9% falls within the top ten clones. The time point label corresponds to: baseline before first vaccination. Explained via the paper, the treatment or condition label denotes: meningococcal conjugate vaccine given as trial control. The input for sequencing was peripheral blood, taken on day 0 of MenACWY control vaccination. These receptors all stem from an adult in good health.

This clone was counted between two and nine times. The V gene is TRBV21-1, the J gene TRBJ2-3; the table's D call, TRBD2, was not checked against the DNA. TRBV21-1 corresponds to a pseudogene. The CDR3 consists of 18 residues. CDR3 bases: TGTGCCAGCAGCAAAGTAAAGGCGGGGGGGCCCTGGCCAGATACGCAGTATTTT. This gives the protein CASSKVKAGGPWPDTQYF.

This chain connects TRBV9 to TRBJ2-2; D gene ambiguous. Germline V gene data show CDR1 as SGDLS and CDR2 as YYNGEE. Trimming left V 5 bases short and J 4 bases short, with 6 bases between. The CDR3 length is 12 residues. The CDR3 reads CASSFSTGELFF. The CDR3 bases are TGTGCCAGCAGTTTTTCCACCGGGGAGCTGTTTTTT. Combining the CDR3 with reference TRBV9 and TRBJ2-2 gives the whole variable domain DSGVTQTPKHLITATGQRVTLRCSPRSGDLSVYWYQQSLDQGLQFLIQYYNGEERAKGNILERFSAQQFPDLHSELNLSSLELGDSALYFCASSFSTGELFFGEGSRLTVL.

In this sample, this clone turned up once. This CDR3 is CASSLNPGMYGYTF. Written as DNA, the CDR3 is TGTGCCAGCAGCTTGAATCCAGGGATGTATGGCTACACCTTC. The V and J genes are TRBV5-4 and TRBJ1-2; TRBD1 is a possible D gene (5 bases). The germline V gene has CDR1 SGHNT and CDR2 YYREEE (reference sequence). Trimming cost V 1 base and J 5 bases, with 12 bases left between them. The CDR3 consists of 14 residues.

This chain connects TRBV3-1 (or the pseudogene TRBV3-2) to TRBJ1-3; D unresolved. This CDR3 region has 15 residues. Germline CDR1 and CDR2: LGHDT and YNNKEL (reference sequence). Trimming took 1 base from V and 0 from J, leaving 7 bases between them. Written as DNA, the CDR3 is TGTGCCAGCAGCCAAGTCCGAGGCTCTGGAAACACCATATATTTT. Translated, it gives CASSQVRGSGNTIYF.

The chain couples TRBV5-6 to TRBJ2-1; 11 bases are shared with TRBD1. CDR1 is SGHDT, CDR2 YYEEEE, per germline. V was pared by 7 bases and J by 9 bases, with 9 bases of the junction left unmatched. This CDR3 is 14 amino acids long. The CDR3 reads CASRGQGAQSEQFF. In DNA form, the CDR3 reads TGTGCCAGCCGTGGACAGGGGGCTCAATCTGAGCAGTTCTTC.

The chain couples TRBV15 to TRBJ1-2; D is uncertain. Trimming left V 2 bases short and J 8 bases short, with 24 bases between. Looked up from germline, CDR1 is LNHNV and CDR2 is YYDKDF (reference sequence). This CDR3 is built from 17 residues. CDR3 amino acids: CATSRRPGREDPRGYTF. Written as DNA, the CDR3 is TGTGCCACCAGCAGACGCCCCGGGAGGGAAGACCCCCGGGGCTACACCTTC. The full variable domain, rest sourced from reference TRBV15 and TRBJ1-2, is DAMVIQNPRYQVTQFGKPVTLSCSQTLNHNVMYWYQQKSSQAPKLLFHYYDKDFNNEADTPDNFQSRRPNTSFCFLDIRSPGLGDTAMYLCATSRRPGREDPRGYTFGSGTRLTVV.

The sample holds a few counts of this clone. The chain employs TRBV10-3 and TRBJ2-1; D remains ambiguous. This CDR3 comprises 12 residues. Germline-derived CDR1 and CDR2 are ENHRY and SYGVKD. Trimming pared 2 bases from V and 8 bases from J, leaving 7 bases between. CDR3 residues: CAISEDGHEQFF. CDR3 nucleotides: TGTGCCATCAGTGAGGATGGACATGAGCAGTTCTTC.

The chain recombines TRBV5-5 with TRBJ1-1; tentative D call: TRBD1 (6 bases). Trimming left V 3 bases short and J 3 bases short, with 18 bases between. The CDR3 runs 16 residues. Germline V gene lookup returns CDR1 SGHKS and CDR2 YYEKEE (reference sequence). The CDR3 DNA sequence: TGTGCCAGCAGCTCTCAGGTAGGGGGACGGGACACTGAAGCTTTCTTT. It yields the protein CASSSQVGGRDTEAFF. The full variable domain, in which reference TRBV5-5 and TRBJ1-1 provide the parts outside the CDR3, is DAGVTQSPTHLIKTRGQQVTLRCSPISGHKSVSWYQQVLGQGPQFIFQYYEKEERGRGNFPDRFSARQFPNYSSELNVNALLLGDSALYLCASSSQVGGRDTEAFFGQGTRLTVV.

This clone showed up just once. The rearrangement links TRBV7-2 to TRBJ2-5; 9 bases are shared with TRBD2. The CDR3 contains 17 residues. Germline-derived CDR1 and CDR2 are SGHTA and FQGNSA. V shed 0 bases, J shed 4 bases, and the junction held 9 bases outside the gene matches. CDR3 coding DNA: TGTGCCAGCAGCTTAGCTGTCGGCGGGGGGGCCGGAGAGACCCAGTACTTC. Its protein is CASSLAVGGGAGETQYF.

The rearrangement uses TRBV19 and TRBJ2-6; TRBD2 is a possible D gene (7 bases). The germline V gene encodes CDR1 LNHDA and CDR2 SQIVND (reference sequence). The germline V and J ends were trimmed by 7 bases and 3 bases, with 16 bases remaining between them. This CDR3 comprises 16 residues. CDR3 DNA: TGTGCCAGTACCTCGAGGGGGGGGCTTGGGGCCAACGTCCTGACTTTC. The encoded protein is CASTSRGGLGANVLTF. Based on the CDR3 plus reference TRBV19 and TRBJ2-6, the full variable domain is DGGITQSPKYLFRKEGQNVTLSCEQNLNHDAMYWYRQDPGQGLRLIYYSQIVNDFQKGDIAEGYSVSREKKESFPLTVTSAQKNPTAFYLCASTSRGGLGANVLTFGAGSRLTVL.

The chain combines TRBV2 with TRBJ2-3; unclear D gene. V was cut by 2 bases and J by 0 bases, with 9 bases left in between. Germline lookup yields CDR1 SNHLY and CDR2 FYNNEI. The CDR3 covers 15 residues. The CDR3 coding sequence is TGTGCCAGCAGTGAAACAGTTTGGAGCACAGATACGCAGTATTTT. Translation: CASSETVWSTDTQYF.

V gene TRBV20-1 combines with J gene TRBJ1-2; D unresolved. The CDR3 length is 11 residues. Trimming took 0 bases from V and 8 from J, leaving 7 bases between them. Germline CDR1 and CDR2: DFQATT and SNEGSKA (reference sequence). The DNA for the CDR3 is TGCAGTGCTAGAGATCACCACGGCTACACCTTC. Its protein is CSARDHHGYTF.

The gene calls are TRBV6-5 and TRBJ2-7, with TRBD1 matching 7 bases. The V segment lost 5 bases and the J segment 0 bases; nucleotides outside the gene matches: 4. CDR3 length: 14 amino acids. Germline V gene sequence: CDR1 MNHEY, CDR2 SVGAGI. The CDR3 loop is CASSPRDSSYEQYF. For the CDR3, the DNA is TGTGCCAGCAGTCCCCGGGACAGCTCCTACGAGCAGTACTTC.

The chain uses TRBV7-8 and TRBJ1-2, with TRBD1 matching 7 bases. The CDR3 sequence is 14 residues long. Trimming removed 5 bases from V and 5 bases from J; junction bases left unmatched: 8. Germline CDR1 is SGHVS and CDR2 is FQNEAQ. CDR3 sequence reads: CASSLRTGQYGYTF. The CDR3, as DNA: TGTGCCAGCAGCCTTAGGACAGGACAATATGGCTACACCTTC.

CDR3 region: CASSFSGGDFINEQYF. CDR3 DNA sequence: TGTGCCAGCAGTTTCTCAGGGGGCGATTTCATCAACGAGCAGTACTTC. This chain connects TRBV27 to TRBJ2-7; 8 bases map to TRBD1. Germline trimming cut 3 bases from V and 5 bases from J; bases unmatched to any gene: 12. Per germline, CDR1 MNHEY and CDR2 SMNVEV (reference sequence). There are 16 residues in the CDR3.

The rearrangement joins TRBV10-3 to TRBJ2-3; TRBD2 matches 10 bases. CDR3 length: 13 amino acids. CDR1 is ENHRY and CDR2 is SYGVKD in the germline V gene. The V and J ends lost 7 bases and 6 bases, in that order; junction bases with no gene match: 4. The CDR3 DNA reads as TGTGCCATCAAGGAGCGGGAGGGGGATACGCAGTATTTT. Its protein product is CAIKEREGDTQYF.

This clone has a single count. V is TRBV27 and J is TRBJ1-1; D call uncertain. V was shortened by 5 bases and J by 1 base, with 8 bases between the two germline ends. Germline lookup yields CDR1 MNHEY and CDR2 SMNVEV (reference sequence). CDR3 size: 13 residues. CDR3 DNA: TGTGCCAGCAGTCAGACTCCGAACACTGAAGCTTTCTTT. Its protein product is CASSQTPNTEAFF.

The gene calls are TRBV9 and TRBJ1-6; possibly TRBD1 for D (6 bases). CDR3 length: 13 amino acids. Per the germline V gene, CDR1 is SGDLS and CDR2 is YYNGEE. Trimming pared 3 bases from V and 5 bases from J, leaving 6 bases between. CDR3 loop: CASSGTDNSPLHF. CDR3 nucleotides: TGTGCCAGCAGCGGGACAGATAATTCACCCCTCCACTTT.

The chain is built from TRBV3-1 (or the pseudogene TRBV3-2) and TRBJ1-2, with D perhaps TRBD1 (6 bases). Germline assignment: CDR1 LGHDT and CDR2 YNNKEL (reference sequence). This CDR3 has 19 residues. Trimming pared 3 bases from V and 8 bases from J, leaving 31 bases between. The CDR3 spells CASSHETVAGEGRTMGYTF. CDR3 coding DNA: TGTGCCAGCAGCCATGAAACGGTCGCAGGGGAGGGTAGAACTATGGGCTACACCTTC.

The chain employs TRBV6-1 and TRBJ2-2; D is possibly TRBD1 or TRBD2 (5 bases each). CDR1 is MNHNS and CDR2 is SASEGT in the germline V gene. Trimming removed 2 bases at V and 10 bases at J, with 17 bases between. CDR3 length: 15 residues. The CDR3 coding sequence is TGTGCCAGCAGTGAACTCCCCGGGACCGCCGTGGAGCTGTTTTTT. Translating gives CASSELPGTAVELFF.

V and J are TRBV28 and TRBJ1-3, with D hard to call. The CDR3 loop spans 18 amino acids. The germline V gene has CDR1 MDHEN and CDR2 SYDVKM. Deletions cut 3 bases from V and 1 base from J, with 19 bases between. Written as DNA, the CDR3 is TGTGCCAGCAGTTTTCCCACGGTAGGGATCCGATCTGGAAACACCATATATTTT. This gives the protein CASSFPTVGIRSGNTIYF.

The rearrangement joins TRBV3-1 (or the pseudogene TRBV3-2) to TRBJ2-7; the match to TRBD1 covers 9 bases. The CDR3 extends over 16 amino acids. Germline loops: CDR1 LGHDT, CDR2 YNNKEL (reference sequence). V trimming: 0 bases; J trimming: 3 bases; junction bases outside the gene matches: 6. In nucleotides, the CDR3 is TGTGCCAGCAGCCAAGACCTCGGGACAGGGAGCTACGAGCAGTACTTC. This translates into CASSQDLGTGSYEQYF.

CDR3 region: CASSLSEGEGYTF. CDR3 DNA sequence: TGTGCCAGCTCACTCTCGGAGGGTGAAGGCTACACCTTC. The rearrangement links TRBV18 to TRBJ1-2; D call uncertain. V was trimmed by 4 bases and J by 8 bases, leaving 14 bases between them. Per the germline V gene, CDR1 is KGHSH and CDR2 is LQKENI. The CDR3 runs to 13 residues.

For the CDR3, the DNA is TGCGCCAGCAGCTCGCGGGGGGGCCTGAACGAGCAGTACTTC. Translation gives CASSSRGGLNEQYF. The chain combines TRBV5-1 with TRBJ2-7, with 9 nucleotides matching TRBD2. The CDR3 totals 14 residues. V shed 3 bases, J shed 5 bases, and the junction held 6 bases outside the gene matches. CDR1 and CDR2 (germline): SGHRS, YFSETQ.

The chain carries TRBV7-8 and TRBJ2-7; D is possibly TRBD1 or TRBD2 (5 bases each). Germline lookup yields CDR1 SGHVS and CDR2 FQNEAQ. The CDR3 runs 12 residues. Trimming shortened V by 5 bases and J by 7 bases, and 12 bases separated the two germline ends. The CDR3 DNA follows: TGTGCCAGCAGCCCCGGGACCCGGGAGCAGTACTTC. Translation: CASSPGTREQYF.